A single sample is the source of the 17 T cell receptor beta chains below, sequenced in a study of CD8+CD57+ T cells in acquired aplastic anemia. CDR3 and TCR beta VDJ profiling relied on a genomic DNA template. TCRdb used MiXCR to reprocess the reads, holding one entry per CDR3 protein. The sample lists about 160,000 distinct CDR3 sequences; 35% to 55% were seen once. Sequencing was done on a sample of sorted CD4+, CD8+, or CD8+CD57+ T cells (not recorded which) from PBMCs. All receptors derive from a human donor in good health.

The chain couples TRBV18 to TRBJ2-7; D is perhaps TRBD2 (5 bases). CDR1 is KGHSH and CDR2 is LQKENI in the germline V gene. The CDR3 runs to 12 residues. V was shortened by 2 bases and J by 4 bases, with 6 bases between the two germline ends. The CDR3 DNA follows: TGTGCCAGCTCACCAGACTATTACGAGCAGTACTTC. Translating gives CASSPDYYEQYF.

Of note for this clonotype: A clone one base away is much larger, so this may be a read error. CDR3 DNA: TGCGCCAGCAGCTCTTCGGGAGATCAGCCCCGGCATTTT. Translating gives CASSSSGDQPRHF. The J gene is TRBJ1-5, the V gene TRBV5-1, with D hard to call. The germline gives CDR1 SGHRS, CDR2 YFSETQ. The CDR3 is made up of 13 amino acids. The whole variable domain, filled in from reference TRBV5-1 and TRBJ1-5, reads KAGVTQTPRYLIKTRGQQVTLSCSPISGHRSVSWYQQTPGQGLQFLFEYFSETQRNKGNFPGRFSGRQFSNSRSEMNVSTLELGDSALYLCASSSSGDQPRHFGDGTRLSIL.

The chain employs TRBV2 and TRBJ2-7, with D hard to call. CDR3 length: 15 amino acids. V was shortened by 2 bases and J by 4 bases, with 15 bases between the two germline ends. Germline assignment: CDR1 SNHLY and CDR2 FYNNEI. The CDR3 reads CASSEIVEQPYEQYF. For the CDR3, the DNA is TGTGCCAGCAGTGAAATAGTTGAACAGCCTTACGAGCAGTACTTC. Variable domain in full (rest from reference TRBV2 and TRBJ2-7): EPEVTQTPSHQVTQMGQEVILRCVPISNHLYFYWYRQILGQKVEFLVSFYNNEISEKSEIFDDQFSVERPDGSNFTLKIRSTKLEDSAMYFCASSEIVEQPYEQYFGPGTRLTVT.

This clonotype was detected many times. The J gene is TRBJ1-5, the V gene TRBV6-1, with D perhaps matching TRBD1 (5 bases). The CDR3 totals 14 residues. Germline CDR1 reads MNHNS; CDR2 reads SASEGT. Deletions cut 5 bases from V and 4 bases from J, with 12 bases between. This CDR3 reads CASSPGTMNQPQHF. In nucleotides, the CDR3 is TGTGCCAGCAGTCCCGGGACGATGAATCAGCCCCAGCATTTT.

At least ten counts were recorded for this clonotype. This chain links TRBV5-1 with TRBJ2-7; 7 bases agree with TRBD1. The CDR3 runs to 14 residues. Germline CDR1 and CDR2: SGHRS and YFSETQ. The V and J ends lost 4 bases and 3 bases, in that order; junction bases with no gene match: 7. The CDR3 region has the DNA TGCGCCAGCAGCCGAGACAGGGCCTTCTACGAGCAGTACTTC. Translated: CASSRDRAFYEQYF.

This clonotype was counted many times. CDR3 residues: CSASKPGRGEAFF. Here the CDR3 DNA reads TGCAGTGCTAGCAAACCGGGGAGAGGTGAAGCTTTCTTT. V and J are TRBV20-1 and TRBJ1-1; no clear D. This CDR3 is built from 13 residues. V was shortened by 3 bases and J by 7 bases, with 15 bases between the two germline ends. Looked up from germline, CDR1 is DFQATT and CDR2 is SNEGSKA (reference sequence).

In this sample, this clonotype turned up a few times. The chain recombines TRBV10-2 with TRBJ2-7; a weak D match, TRBD1 (6 bases). The CDR3 runs to 12 residues. V lost 8 bases to trimming and J lost 6 bases, with 14 bases between them. CDR1 WSHSY and CDR2 SAAADI come from the germline V gene. The CDR3 sequence: CASAQGTLEQYF. CDR3 nucleotides: TGCGCCAGCGCTCAGGGGACCCTCGAGCAGTACTTC.

The rearrangement joins TRBV5-1 to TRBJ2-6; unclear D gene. The CDR3 is 16 amino acids. Germline V gene lookup returns CDR1 SGHRS and CDR2 YFSETQ. V dropped 0 bases and J dropped 1 base, with 8 bases sitting between them. The DNA of the CDR3 is TGCGCCAGCAGCTTGGAACTGGGATCTGGGGCCAACGTCCTGACTTTC. It specifies CASSLELGSGANVLTF.

The chain combines TRBV12-3 or TRBV12-4 with TRBJ2-7; tentatively, D is TRBD1 (6 bases). V was shortened by 9 bases and J by 4 bases, with 19 bases between the two germline ends. There are 14 residues in the CDR3. The chain's CDR3 is CASCQARGPYEQYF. For the CDR3, the DNA is TGTGCCAGTTGCCAGGCCAGGGGACCATACGAGCAGTACTTC.

This chain connects TRBV2 to TRBJ2-5; 10 positions match TRBD1. With V trimmed by 6 bases and J by 5 bases, 15 bases remained unmatched. This CDR3 contains 17 residues. CDR1 is SNHLY, CDR2 FYNNEI, per germline. DNA of the CDR3: TGTGCCAGCAGGATGGGACACCAGACAGGGGGCGAGGAGACCCAGTACTTC. Its protein is CASRMGHQTGGEETQYF.

This clonotype was picked up a small number of times. The V call is TRBV27, the J call TRBJ2-3, with D perhaps matching TRBD1 (6 bases). V lost 8 bases and J 0 bases, leaving 12 bases between the germline ends. The length of the CDR3 is 14 residues. The germline V gene encodes CDR1 MNHEY and CDR2 SMNVEV (reference sequence). The CDR3 loop is CASSGVLSTDTQYF. In DNA form, the CDR3 reads TGTGCCAGCTCAGGGGTTTTAAGCACAGATACGCAGTATTTT.

The chain uses TRBV2 and TRBJ2-3, with 7 bases identical to TRBD1. The CDR3 sequence is 15 residues long. CDR1 SNHLY and CDR2 FYNNEI come from the germline V gene. Unmatched junction bases numbered 12, after V lost 6 bases and J lost 6 bases. Here the CDR3 reads CASSLEGQIYDTQYF. The CDR3 nucleotides read TGTGCCAGCAGCCTAGAGGGACAGATATACGATACGCAGTATTTT.

The V call is TRBV5-1, the J call TRBJ2-7; 15 nucleotides match TRBD2. The germline V gene has CDR1 SGHRS and CDR2 YFSETQ. V trimming: 4 bases; J trimming: 4 bases; junction bases outside the gene matches: 3. The CDR3 loop spans 15 amino acids. The CDR3 loop is CASSGGTSGGYEQYF. As DNA, the CDR3 is TGCGCCAGCAGCGGCGGGACTAGCGGGGGGTACGAGCAGTACTTC. Full variable domain (outside the CDR3, taken from reference TRBV5-1 and TRBJ2-7): KAGVTQTPRYLIKTRGQQVTLSCSPISGHRSVSWYQQTPGQGLQFLFEYFSETQRNKGNFPGRFSGRQFSNSRSEMNVSTLELGDSALYLCASSGGTSGGYEQYFGPGTRLTVT.

Concerning this clonotype itself: Since a much larger clone is just one base distant, this may be a read error. V gene TRBV20-1 combines with J gene TRBJ2-7; D might be TRBD1 or TRBD2, each matching 5 bases. The germline V gene encodes CDR1 DFQATT and CDR2 SNEGSKA (reference sequence). Trimming removed 1 base from V and 7 bases from J, with 20 bases in between. The length of the CDR3 is 15 residues. The CDR3 spells CSARGVGDLPGEQYF. DNA for the CDR3: TGCAGTGCTAGAGGGGTGGGGGACCTCCCCGGAGAGCAGTACTTC.

Notes on this clonotype: Germline and junction disagree at one end, which may indicate a read error. CDR3: CAASDLNYGYTF. The CDR3 region has the DNA TGTGCCGCCAGTGATTTAAACTATGGCTACACCTTC. V usage is TRBV24-1 and J usage is TRBJ1-2; D call uncertain. Germline CDR1 KGHDR, CDR2 SFDVKD. The CDR3 spans 12 residues.

This clonotype has a count of ten or more. The V and J genes are TRBV15 and TRBJ1-4; D uncertain. CDR1 LNHNV and CDR2 YYDKDF come from the germline V gene (reference sequence). CDR3 length: 14 amino acids. Between the trimmed V and J ends, which lost 0 bases and 3 bases, there was a span of 5 bases. The CDR3 nucleotides are TGTGCCACCAGCAGAGAGGGATCTAATGAAAAACTGTTTTTT. This sequence encodes CATSREGSNEKLFF.

This clonotype was observed a few times. A much larger clone lies one base from this, so it may be a read error. The gene calls are TRBV5-1 and TRBJ2-5, with 7 bases identical to TRBD2. The germline V gene encodes CDR1 SGHRS and CDR2 YFSETQ. The CDR3 runs 15 residues. This CDR3 reads CASSVLTSDQEAQYF. DNA for the CDR3: TGCGCCAGCAGCGTTCTCACTAGCGACCAAGAGGCCCAGTACTTC.